The source of this T cell receptor (beta chain) is a study of T-cell memory formation after mild COVID-19. Study-level results: Largely, contracting CD4+ clones fell within CM and EM, and contracting CD8+ clones within EMRA. There was a balanced CD4/CD8 profile in clones contracting day 15 to 85, and later expanders leaned CD4+. Second-wave clones peaking on day 37 lacked confirmed SARS-CoV-2 specificity.

MiXCR was run by TCRdb on the 5' RACE reads, yielding one entry per CDR3 protein. The repertoire holds about 560,000 distinct CDR3 sequences, about 20% seen once, with 12% in the top ten. As regards this clonotype: The antigen is unknown.

The CDR3 consists of 22 residues. V lost 4 bases and J lost 7, with 39 bases in between. Germline V gene lookup returns CDR1 SGHRS and CDR2 YFSETQ. The sequenced material came from PBMCs or a T cell subset sorted from them (not recorded which). This rearrangement joins TRBV5-1 to TRBJ2-1; D perhaps matches TRBD1 (7 bases). This clonotype was obtained from an adult woman who had mild COVID-19 (a few samples of this study predate the infection). Cell type and time point are not known. The CDR3 coding sequence is TGCGCCAGCAGCCCCACCCCGTCCGTAGCGGACGCTCGAAGGCAGGGGGAAAATGAGCAGTTCTTC. Its translation: CASSPTPSVADARRQGENEQFF.